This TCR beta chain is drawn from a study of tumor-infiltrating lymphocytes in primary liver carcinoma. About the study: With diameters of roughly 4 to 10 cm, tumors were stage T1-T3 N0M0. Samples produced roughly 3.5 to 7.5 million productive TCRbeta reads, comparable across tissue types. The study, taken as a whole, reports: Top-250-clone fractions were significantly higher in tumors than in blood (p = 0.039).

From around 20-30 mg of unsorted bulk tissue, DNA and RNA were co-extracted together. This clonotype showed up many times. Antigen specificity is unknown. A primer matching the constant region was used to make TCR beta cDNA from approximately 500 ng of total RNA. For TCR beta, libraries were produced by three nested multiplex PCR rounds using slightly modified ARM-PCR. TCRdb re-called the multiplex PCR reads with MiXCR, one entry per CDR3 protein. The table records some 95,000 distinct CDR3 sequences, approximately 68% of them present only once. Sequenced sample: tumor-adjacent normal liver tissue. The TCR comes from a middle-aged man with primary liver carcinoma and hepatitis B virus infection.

The CDR3 DNA reads as TGTGCCATCAGTGAGTCTGGGAGGGACACAGATACGCAGTATTTT. Encoded protein: CAISESGRDTDTQYF. This chain links TRBV10-3 with TRBJ2-3; 7 nucleotides agree with TRBD2. Trimming at V came to 0 bases and at J to 2 bases, leaving 2 bases not matched to a gene. The CDR3 loop spans 15 amino acids. CDR1 ENHRY and CDR2 SYGVKD come from the germline V gene.